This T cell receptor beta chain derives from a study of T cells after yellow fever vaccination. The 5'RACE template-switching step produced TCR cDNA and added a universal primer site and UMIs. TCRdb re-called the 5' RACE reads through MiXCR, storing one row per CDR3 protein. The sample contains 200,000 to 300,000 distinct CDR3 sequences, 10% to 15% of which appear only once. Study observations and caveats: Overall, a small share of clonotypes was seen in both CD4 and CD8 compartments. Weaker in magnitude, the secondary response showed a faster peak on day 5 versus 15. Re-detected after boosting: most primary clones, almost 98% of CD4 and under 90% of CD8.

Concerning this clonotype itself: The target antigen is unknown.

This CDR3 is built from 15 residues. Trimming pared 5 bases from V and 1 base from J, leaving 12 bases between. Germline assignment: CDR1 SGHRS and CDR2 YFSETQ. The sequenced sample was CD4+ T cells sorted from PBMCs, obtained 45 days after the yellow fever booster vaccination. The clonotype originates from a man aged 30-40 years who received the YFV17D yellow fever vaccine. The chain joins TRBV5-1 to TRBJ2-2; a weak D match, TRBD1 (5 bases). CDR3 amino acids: CASSSGILNTGELFF. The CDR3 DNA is TGCGCCAGCAGTTCAGGGATCCTGAACACCGGGGAGCTGTTTTTT.